This TCR beta chain derives from a study of STAT3 mutations in large granular lymphocyte leukemia. Turning to the study itself: Immunosuppressive therapy was given to more than half of T-LGLL patients.

Clones were read by immunoSEQ multiplex PCR, and TCRdb kept only the in-frame ones, dropping some. This sample has roughly 46,000 clones, with about 81% found just once. As regards this clone: Its specificity is unknown.

Study outcomes and limitations: In T-cell large granular lymphocyte leukemia, about half of patients showed multiple immunodominant subclonotypes.

The germline V and J ends were trimmed by 9 bases and 2 bases, with 13 bases remaining between them. The CDR3 runs 13 residues. Germline assignment: CDR1 MDHEN and CDR2 SYDVKM. Sequences were obtained from PBMCs. This sequence was found in a human donor with T large granular lymphocyte leukemia. Some clones in this sample may be carry-over from other donors' samples. The rearrangement uses TRBV28 and TRBJ1-2; no reliable D call. CDR3 residues: CASTTGRNYGYTF. The CDR3 region has the DNA TGTGCCAGTACTACGGGGAGGAACTATGGCTACACCTTC.